Presented here are 10 T cell receptor beta chains from one specimen sequenced in a study of technical replicates of blood from several donors. TCRdb's copy holds only in-frame clones and misses some; the assay was immunoSEQ multiplex PCR. The sample consists of about 72,000 clones, just under 97% of them appearing once. Sequencing was done on a sample of T cells isolated from PBMCs. These receptors were obtained from a human donor in good health.

The J gene is TRBJ1-1, the V gene TRBV28; TRBD1 agrees at 8 bases. Per germline, CDR1 MDHEN and CDR2 SYDVKM. The V and J ends lost 4 bases and 0 bases, in that order; junction bases with no gene match: 7. CDR3 length: 16 amino acids. CDR3 sequence: CASSSPRGPMNTEAFF. DNA of the CDR3: TGTGCCAGCAGTTCCCCCAGGGGGCCCATGAACACTGAAGCTTTCTTT. The full variable domain, with the rest looked up from reference TRBV28 and TRBJ1-1, is DVKVTQSSRYLVKRTGEKVFLECVQDMDHENMFWYRQDPGLGLRLIYFSYDVKMKEKGDIPEGYSVSREKKERFSLILESASTNQTSMYLCASSSPRGPMNTEAFFGQGTRLTVV.

In its sample, this clone was seen once. The chain couples TRBV28 to TRBJ1-2, with 7 bases identical to TRBD1. Losses at the gene ends were 4 bases for V and 3 bases for J; bases not matched to a gene: 5. Germline loops: CDR1 MDHEN, CDR2 SYDVKM. This CDR3 is 14 amino acids long. CDR3 sequence: CASSSGQTDYGYTF. The CDR3 region has the DNA TGTGCCAGCAGTTCGGGACAGACAGACTATGGCTACACCTTC.

The rearrangement uses TRBV11-2 and TRBJ2-1; TRBD2 matches 8 bases. Germline-derived CDR1 and CDR2 are SGHAT and FQNNGV. CDR3 length equals 15 residues. Trimming took 6 bases from V and 9 from J; bases not matched to a gene: 13. This chain's CDR3 is CASSSLAGPTGEQFF. Here the CDR3 DNA reads TGTGCCAGCAGTTCGTTAGCGGGACCGACGGGTGAGCAGTTCTTC.

This chain links TRBV5-1 with TRBJ2-1; 9 bases align to TRBD2. The CDR3 loop spans 14 amino acids. CDR1 and CDR2 from the germline V gene are SGHRS and YFSETQ. J gave up 1 base and V 7 bases, and 3 bases lay outside the gene matches. The CDR3 region has the DNA TGCGCCAGCGCCAGCGGGGGGTCCTACAATGAGCAGTTCTTC. Its translation is CASASGGSYNEQFF.

The J gene is TRBJ2-3, the V gene TRBV15; weak D call: TRBD2 (6 bases). Germline assignment: CDR1 LNHNV and CDR2 YYDKDF (reference sequence). Between the trimmed V and J ends, which lost 4 bases and 2 bases, there was a span of 13 bases. There are 15 residues in the CDR3. CDR3 DNA sequence: TGTGCCACCAGCAATCGGGCGGACTACACAGATACGCAGTATTTT. Protein sequence: CATSNRADYTDTQYF.

The table lists this clone with a count of one. This sequence joins TRBV28 and TRBJ2-5; 12 bases map to TRBD2. Per germline, CDR1 MDHEN and CDR2 SYDVKM. The CDR3 consists of 17 residues. Germline trimming cut 1 base from V and 4 bases from J; bases unmatched to any gene: 7. CDR3 coding DNA: TGTGCCAGCAGTTTATTTTGGACTAGCGGGACTACAGAGACCCAGTACTTC. Translated, it gives CASSLFWTSGTTETQYF.

This chain uses TRBV4-1 with TRBJ1-5; the match to TRBD1 covers 9 bases. The CDR3 loop spans 15 amino acids. Germline V gives CDR1 MGHRA, CDR2 YSYEKL. Unmatched junction bases numbered 0, after V lost 1 base and J lost 2 bases. The chain's CDR3 is CASSQGTGGNQPQHF. DNA for the CDR3: TGCGCCAGCAGCCAAGGGACAGGGGGCAATCAGCCCCAGCATTTT.

The chain carries TRBV6-6 and TRBJ2-1; 8 bases map to TRBD1. V lost 5 bases to trimming and J lost 8 bases; unmatched junction nucleotides: 11. Germline CDR1 and CDR2: MNHNY and SVGAGI (reference sequence). This CDR3 contains 15 residues. The CDR3, as DNA: TGTGCCAGCAGTCGACCGGGACAGGATGTCTATGAGCAGTTCTTC. This codes for CASSRPGQDVYEQFF.

V and J are TRBV5-1 and TRBJ1-2, with TRBD1 matching 10 bases. From germline, CDR1 is SGHRS and CDR2 YFSETQ. J gave up 2 bases and V 4 bases, and 11 bases lay outside the gene matches. This CDR3 has 17 residues. The CDR3 coding sequence is TGCGCCAGCAGCCTAGGGACAGGGGCCCCGGGCAACTATGGCTACACCTTC. Translated, it gives CASSLGTGAPGNYGYTF.

The chain joins TRBV2 to TRBJ1-5; tentative D call: TRBD1 (5 bases). V shed 2 bases and J shed 1 base, with 9 bases lying between them. Germline V gives CDR1 SNHLY, CDR2 FYNNEI. The CDR3 is 15 residues long. CDR3 nucleotides: TGTGCCAGCAGTGAAACAGGACGGAGCAATCAGCCCCAGCATTTT. Its protein is CASSETGRSNQPQHF.